What follows is one T cell receptor beta chain and its context. Its specificity is not known. This sample stems from a study of cytomegalovirus exposure and HLA in healthy donors. Whole-study context: Falling in the Caucasian-associated ancestry cluster were less than 85% of approximately 410 genotyped donors.

With V trimmed by 2 bases and J by 6 bases, 2 bases remained unmatched. This CDR3 is 14 amino acids long. In germline, CDR1 is SGHVS, CDR2 FQNEAQ. PCR involved 60 Vbeta and 13 Jbeta primers. Measured with immunoSEQ multiplex PCR; TCRdb has only the in-frame clones, and not every one. This table holds roughly 120,000 clones. Notes on the study in general: The study flagged approximately 180 TCR beta chains as cytomegalovirus-associated.

The chain couples TRBV7-8 to TRBJ2-1; 9 bases line up with TRBD1. The specimen was PBMCs. This clonotype was sampled from a man in his thirties or forties in good health and CMV-seronegative. CDR3 protein: CASSLMDRGNEQFF. The DNA of the CDR3 is TGTGCCAGCAGCTTAATGGACAGGGGCAATGAGCAGTTCTTC.